Each of the 20 T cell receptor beta chains below was sequenced from the same sample in a study of quantifying T cell responses using KT2 cells. Study-level background: TCR alpha and beta constant-region primers primed reverse transcription of RNA.

A single-stranded UMI oligo with SP2 sequence was ligated to cDNA 3' ends. An equimolar mix of RC1.1 and RC1.2 primed the beta chain across TRBC1 and TRBC2. Each CDR3 protein is one row after TCRdb ran MiXCR on the UMI-ligation and nested PCR reads. The sample contains over 40,000 distinct CDR3 sequences, approximately 10% of which appear only once. The specimen sequenced was PBMCs spiked with cells of the T cell clone KT2. These receptors were taken from a human donor.

The chain joins TRBV7-6 to TRBJ1-1; D unresolved. Germline CDR1 is SGHVS and CDR2 is FNYEAQ. This CDR3 spans 15 amino acids. The germline V and J ends were trimmed by 0 bases and 1 base, with 9 bases remaining between them. The CDR3 DNA sequence: TGTGCCAGCAGCTTAGCACCAGGCTCGAACACTGAAGCTTTCTTT. Translated, it gives CASSLAPGSNTEAFF.

This clonotype was detected only a few times. The V call is TRBV20-1, the J call TRBJ2-1, with D unclear. The CDR3 consists of 13 residues. Germline V gene sequence: CDR1 DFQATT, CDR2 SNEGSKA (reference sequence). Deletions cut 1 base from V and 9 bases from J, with 13 bases between. In DNA, the CDR3 is TGCAGTGCTAGAGGAGTCCAGTTGAGTGAGCAGTTCTTC. It is translated as CSARGVQLSEQFF.

This chain connects TRBV7-4 to TRBJ1-5, with D possibly matching TRBD1 (6 bases). Germline V lookup: CDR1 SGHVT, CDR2 SQSDAQ. The CDR3 sequence is 17 residues long. V dropped 4 bases and J dropped 2 bases, with 18 bases sitting between them. The CDR3 region has the DNA TGTGCCAGCAGCTATAGAGTGGGGGGGGCTTGCAATCAGCCCCAGCATTTT. Its protein product is CASSYRVGGACNQPQHF.

This clonotype was seen ten or more times. The V call is TRBV2, the J call TRBJ2-3; 7 bases are a match to TRBD1. V shed 4 bases and J 4 bases; nucleotides not matched to a gene: 8. The CDR3 totals 15 residues. Germline V lookup: CDR1 SNHLY, CDR2 FYNNEI. The CDR3 DNA sequence: TGTGCCAGCAGTGCTCACTCGACAGGGCCAGATACGCAGTATTTT. Translated: CASSAHSTGPDTQYF.

This clonotype was seen many times. The J gene is TRBJ1-2, the V gene TRBV19; TRBD1 aligns across 7 bases. CDR3 size: 14 residues. Germline CDR1 LNHDA, CDR2 SQIVND (reference sequence). V was pared by 3 bases and J by 8 bases, with 9 bases of the junction left unmatched. The CDR3 DNA reads TGTGCCAGTAGTATCGTAGGACAGGCGACGGGCTACACCTTC. Protein product: CASSIVGQATGYTF.

The chain carries TRBV20-1 and TRBJ1-1, with 7 bases fitting TRBD1. The V gene's germline CDR1 is DFQATT and CDR2 SNEGSKA (reference sequence). The CDR3 loop spans 12 amino acids. With V trimmed by 5 bases and J by 2 bases, 2 bases remained unmatched. CDR3 bases: TGCAGTGCTTGGGACAGAAACACTGAAGCTTTCTTT. Translated: CSAWDRNTEAFF.

This chain joins TRBV11-2 and TRBJ2-2; possibly TRBD2 for D (5 bases). The CDR3 is 17 amino acids. Trimming removed 2 bases at V and 0 bases at J, with 13 bases between. The germline gives CDR1 SGHAT, CDR2 FQNNGV. CDR3: CASSLFSGLTNTGELFF. The CDR3 nucleotides read TGTGCCAGCAGCTTATTCAGCGGATTAACGAACACCGGGGAGCTGTTTTTT.

Only a few counts were recorded for this clonotype. This chain connects TRBV10-3 to TRBJ2-2; D possibly corresponds to TRBD2 (6 bases). CDR1 and CDR2 (germline): ENHRY, SYGVKD. Between the trimmed V and J ends, which lost 6 bases and 3 bases, there was a span of 14 bases. The CDR3 spans 15 residues. CDR3 in amino acids: CAIRMGGGYTGELFF. The CDR3 bases are TGTGCCATCAGGATGGGAGGAGGCTACACCGGGGAGCTGTTTTTT.

This chain links TRBV6-6 with TRBJ2-1; 11 bases are a match to TRBD2. CDR1 and CDR2 (germline): MNHNY, SVGAGI (reference sequence). V trimming: 0 bases; J trimming: 9 bases; junction bases outside the gene matches: 10. This CDR3 is built from 17 residues. CDR3 sequence (DNA): TGTGCCAGCAGTTACTCGGGCGCTAGCGGGAGGAGCGGTGAGCAGTTCTTC. It translates to CASSYSGASGRSGEQFF.

The J gene is TRBJ2-5, the V gene TRBV7-3, with D hard to call. V lost 2 bases and J 1 base, leaving 5 bases between the germline ends. The CDR3 covers 13 residues. The germline gives CDR1 SGHTA, CDR2 FQGTGA. CDR3 residues: CASSLVPQETQYF. The CDR3 nucleotides are TGTGCCAGCAGCTTAGTTCCCCAAGAGACCCAGTACTTC.

This clonotype has at least ten counts. This chain uses TRBV20-1 with TRBJ2-7; D remains ambiguous. The CDR3 sequence is 13 residues long. Germline V gene sequence: CDR1 DFQATT, CDR2 SNEGSKA (reference sequence). Trimming cost V 4 bases and J 0 bases, with 10 bases left between them. The CDR3 reads CSAIKDHSYEQYF. The CDR3 region has the DNA TGCAGTGCTATCAAGGACCACTCCTACGAGCAGTACTTC.

This clonotype was counted only a few times. V gene TRBV7-9 combines with J gene TRBJ1-2; 7 bases are a match to TRBD1. Germline trimming cut 2 bases from V and 3 bases from J; bases unmatched to any gene: 0. The CDR3 contains 13 residues. The germline CDR1 and CDR2 sequences are SEHNR and FQNEAQ (reference sequence). For the CDR3, the DNA is TGTGCCAGCAGCTTACAGGGGGACTATGGCTACACCTTC. As protein: CASSLQGDYGYTF. Drawing the rest from reference TRBV7-9 and TRBJ1-2, the complete variable domain is DTGVSQNPRHKITKRGQNVTFRCDPISEHNRLYWYRQTLGQGPEFLTYFQNEAQLEKSRLLSDRFSAERPKGSFSTLEIQRTEQGDSAMYLCASSLQGDYGYTFGSGTRLTVV.

The chain couples TRBV10-3 to TRBJ2-1; 9 nucleotides agree with TRBD2. This CDR3 has 14 amino acids. Germline trimming cut 8 bases from V and 9 bases from J; bases unmatched to any gene: 11. Germline CDR1 is ENHRY and CDR2 is SYGVKD. CDR3 in amino acids: CAIAHSGSSSEQFF. The CDR3 nucleotides read TGTGCCATCGCCCATAGCGGGAGCTCTTCTGAGCAGTTCTTC.

This clonotype has a handful of counts. This sequence joins TRBV5-4 and TRBJ2-3, with D tentatively TRBD1 (5 bases). The CDR3 is 15 amino acids. Germline CDR1 and CDR2: SGHNT and YYREEE (reference sequence). V lost 4 bases and J lost 0, with 12 bases in between. The CDR3, as DNA: TGTGCCAGCAGCATTTCAGGGTATAGCACAGATACGCAGTATTTT. Its translation is CASSISGYSTDTQYF.

This clonotype was observed a handful of times. This chain links TRBV7-2 with TRBJ2-7, with 9 positions matching TRBD1. V trimming: 1 base; J trimming: 1 base; junction bases outside the gene matches: 2. This CDR3 is built from 15 residues. The germline V gene has CDR1 SGHTA and CDR2 FQGNSA. The CDR3 reads CASSLVGTGSYEQYF. The CDR3 DNA is TGTGCCAGCAGCTTAGTCGGGACAGGGTCCTACGAGCAGTACTTC.

Only a few counts were recorded for this clonotype. The rearrangement joins TRBV6-4 to TRBJ2-3, with D tentatively TRBD1 (6 bases). Germline-derived CDR1 and CDR2 are MRHNA and SNTAGT. The CDR3 consists of 14 residues. The V end was cut by 3 bases, the J end by 5 bases, with 12 bases between. The CDR3: CASSEDRNRDTQYF. Written as DNA, the CDR3 is TGTGCCAGCAGTGAGGACAGAAACCGAGATACGCAGTATTTT.

This clonotype was seen ten or more times. This chain connects TRBV6-5 to TRBJ2-3; 11 bases map to TRBD2. In germline, CDR1 is MNHEY, CDR2 SVGAGI. The CDR3 length is 15 residues. The trim removed 2 bases at V and 4 bases at J, leaving 2 bases unmatched. CDR3 nucleotides: TGTGCCAGCAGTTACATAGCGGGGGGGCCAGATACGCAGTATTTT. As protein: CASSYIAGGPDTQYF.

In its sample, this clonotype was seen a few times. The rearrangement links TRBV7-6 to TRBJ2-5; D may match TRBD1 or TRBD2 (5 bases each). Between the trimmed V and J ends, which lost 4 bases and 1 base, there was a span of 19 bases. The CDR3 has 17 amino acids. Looked up from germline, CDR1 is SGHVS and CDR2 is FNYEAQ. In DNA form, the CDR3 reads TGTGCCAGCAGCTCCCGAGTTGGGGGTTCCTTCCAAGAGACCCAGTACTTC. Protein sequence: CASSSRVGGSFQETQYF.

The chain combines TRBV4-1 with TRBJ2-6; D may be TRBD1 (6 bases). The ends were cut back, 0 bases at V and 4 bases at J, with 19 bases in the middle. CDR3 size: 19 residues. Germline loops: CDR1 MGHRA, CDR2 YSYEKL. The DNA of the CDR3 is TGCGCCAGCAGCCAAGATCTATTGGACAGCTCAGGGGGGGCCAACGTCCTGACTTTC. Translating it yields CASSQDLLDSSGGANVLTF.

This clonotype occurred a few times. The chain has TRBV12-3 or TRBV12-4 and TRBJ2-3, with 8 bases lining up with TRBD2. The CDR3 is made up of 14 amino acids. Trimming removed 3 bases from V and 4 bases from J; junction bases left unmatched: 3. The CDR3 nucleotides are TGTGCCAGCAGTTTTCGCGGGGGGCCAGATACGCAGTATTTT. Amino acids: CASSFRGGPDTQYF.